This T cell receptor beta chain appears in the sequencing data of a study of blood T cell repertoires in COVID-19. Study in general: Italy, Spain and the United States were the sources of the convalescent and acute COVID-19 samples.

In the authors' methods: Scientists estimated how many nucleated cells there were by amplifying reference gene primers. Profiling relied on immunoSEQ multiplex PCR, and the TCRdb table lists in-frame clones only, not all of them. The DNA gave D and trimming, while V, J and clone size come from that table. The sample comprises nearly 350,000 clones, about 89% of which are singletons, and around 6% rests with the top ten. Patients from Seattle were sampled longitudinally, starting during active infection. Germline V gene lookup returns CDR1 MNHEY and CDR2 SVGEGT. Trimming took 5 bases from V and 2 from J; bases not matched to a gene: 11. The CDR3 is made up of 16 amino acids.

The chain has TRBV6-2 or TRBV6-3 and TRBJ2-7; 8 bases line up with TRBD1. The origin of this receptor is a woman aged 50 to 60 with COVID-19, enrolled during active disease. Sequencing input: peripheral blood. In DNA, the CDR3 is TGTGCCAGCAGTGACCGGACAGGGCCAGAGACCTACGAGCAGTACTTC. It yields the protein CASSDRTGPETYEQYF.